These 19 T cell receptor beta chains were all obtained from the same sample, sequenced in a study of blood T cell repertoires in COVID-19 (dated by TCRdb to 2019 to 2021). Library construction relied on the immunoSEQ multiplex PCR assay. As stored in TCRdb, this immuneACCESS dataset retains in-frame rearrangements with V and J assigned. A fraction of the clones does not appear; measured against another copy, unresolved V genes explain less than half of the discrepancy, and the remainder lacks a known reason. The sample table lists approximately 80,000 clones, over 75% of them with a count of one. Over 9.5% of the sample belongs to the ten largest clones. Source material: peripheral blood. The receptor source for this set is a human donor in a cohort sampled during active COVID-19.

The chain links TRBV7-2 to TRBJ1-1; 7 nucleotides agree with TRBD1. Germline CDR1 reads SGHTA; CDR2 reads FQGNSA. The CDR3 consists of 14 residues. Trimming took 5 bases from V and 5 from J; bases not matched to a gene: 8. The CDR3 DNA is TGTGCCAGCAGCACCGGGACAGTGACGACTGAAGCTTTCTTT. Encoded protein: CASSTGTVTTEAFF.

The chain joins TRBV7-9 to TRBJ1-1; 8 positions agree with TRBD1. CDR3 length: 15 residues. Germline V gene sequence: CDR1 SEHNR, CDR2 FQNEAQ (reference sequence). The trim removed 5 bases at V and 1 base at J, leaving 6 bases unmatched. CDR3 nucleotides: TGTGCCAGCAGCCCACGACAGGGGAAGAACACTGAAGCTTTCTTT. It codes for CASSPRQGKNTEAFF.

This sequence joins TRBV15 and TRBJ1-5, with D possibly TRBD1 on 5 matching bases. Germline CDR1 is LNHNV and CDR2 is YYDKDF (reference sequence). This CDR3 is 15 amino acids long. Trimming removed 0 bases from V and 6 bases from J, with 12 bases in between. The CDR3 reads CATSRDGGNGQPQHF. CDR3 sequence (DNA): TGTGCCACCAGCAGAGATGGGGGGAACGGTCAGCCCCAGCATTTT.

This sequence joins TRBV19 and TRBJ1-2, with 8 bases that match TRBD1. V lost 4 bases and J lost 4; bases outside the gene matches: 8. This CDR3 has 15 residues. The V gene's germline CDR1 is LNHDA and CDR2 SQIVND (reference sequence). CDR3 DNA sequence: TGTGCCAGTAGTACTCACCGGACAGGGCTCTATGGCTACACCTTC. Translation: CASSTHRTGLYGYTF. Complete variable domain (other parts from reference TRBV19 and TRBJ1-2): DGGITQSPKYLFRKEGQNVTLSCEQNLNHDAMYWYRQDPGQGLRLIYYSQIVNDFQKGDIAEGYSVSREKKESFPLTVTSAQKNPTAFYLCASSTHRTGLYGYTFGSGTRLTVV.

The rearrangement joins TRBV5-1 to TRBJ2-7, with TRBD2 matching 11 bases. The J segment lost 6 bases and the V segment lost 2 bases, leaving 7 bases of the junction unmatched. This CDR3 is 15 amino acids long. Germline V CDR1 and CDR2: SGHRS, YFSETQ. The CDR3 DNA reads as TGCGCCAGCAGCTTAGAACTAGCGGGGGCCTCCGAGCAGTACTTC. Protein sequence: CASSLELAGASEQYF.

J is TRBJ1-1 and V is TRBV2, with D possibly matching TRBD1 (6 bases). Germline V gene lookup returns CDR1 SNHLY and CDR2 FYNNEI. Trimming removed 6 bases at V and 10 bases at J, with 15 bases between. The CDR3 is made up of 12 amino acids. As DNA, the CDR3 is TGTGCCAGCAGCGACAACAGGGAAGGAGCTTTCTTT. Translation: CASSDNREGAFF.

Here the CDR3 DNA reads TGCGCCAGCAGCCAAGTAGGTGGGCTACCTTCTTCCTACGAGCAGTACTTC. Protein: CASSQVGGLPSSYEQYF. The rearrangement joins TRBV4-1 to TRBJ2-7, with D uncertain. V dropped 1 base and J dropped 1 base, with 17 bases sitting between them. CDR3 length equals 17 residues. The germline V gene has CDR1 MGHRA and CDR2 YSYEKL.

The chain has TRBV6-1 and TRBJ1-3, with unresolved D. Trimming removed 0 bases from V and 4 bases from J, with 4 bases in between. This CDR3 has 13 residues. Germline CDR1 MNHNS, CDR2 SASEGT. As DNA, the CDR3 is TGTGCCAGCAGTGAAGCTAGAGGAAACACCATATATTTT. Translation: CASSEARGNTIYF.

The genes are TRBV9 and TRBJ2-1, with 8 bases that match TRBD1. V lost 2 bases, J lost 2 bases, and 3 bases stayed unmatched. The CDR3 has 15 residues. The V gene's germline CDR1 is SGDLS and CDR2 YYNGEE. The CDR3 DNA is TGTGCCAGCAGCGTCGGACAGGGCCCCTACAATGAGCAGTTCTTC. This gives the protein CASSVGQGPYNEQFF. Drawing the rest from reference TRBV9 and TRBJ2-1, the complete variable domain is DSGVTQTPKHLITATGQRVTLRCSPRSGDLSVYWYQQSLDQGLQFLIQYYNGEERAKGNILERFSAQQFPDLHSELNLSSLELGDSALYFCASSVGQGPYNEQFFGPGTRLTVL.

The rearrangement uses TRBV24-1 and TRBJ2-5; 8 positions match TRBD2. Germline V gene lookup returns CDR1 KGHDR and CDR2 SFDVKD. The CDR3 sequence is 15 residues long. V dropped 8 bases and J dropped 1; count of bases not matched to a gene: 8. CDR3 amino acids: CATNPGRGAQETQYF. The CDR3 region has the DNA TGTGCCACCAACCCGGGGCGGGGGGCCCAAGAGACCCAGTACTTC.

The J gene is TRBJ1-3, the V gene TRBV7-2, with no clear D. Germline values: CDR1 SGHTA, CDR2 FQGNSA. The CDR3 runs to 14 residues. V lost 6 bases and J lost 2, with 11 bases in between. The CDR3 coding sequence is TGTGCCAGCAGGGAGTGGGGAGCTGGAAACACCATATATTTT. Protein sequence: CASREWGAGNTIYF.

This chain joins TRBV6-5 and TRBJ2-3, with TRBD2 identical over 7 bases. Per germline, CDR1 MNHEY and CDR2 SVGAGI. With 6 bases clipped from V and 0 bases from J, the junction kept 6 bases outside the gene matches. This CDR3 has 15 amino acids. DNA of the CDR3: TGTGCCAGCAGACTGGGGGGGGTTAGCACAGATACGCAGTATTTT. It encodes CASRLGGVSTDTQYF.

V is TRBV5-1 and J is TRBJ2-2, with 10 positions matching TRBD2. This CDR3 has 15 amino acids. CDR1 and CDR2 (germline): SGHRS, YFSETQ. With 6 bases clipped from V and 7 bases from J, the junction kept 9 bases outside the gene matches. The CDR3 nucleotides read TGCGCCAGCACCTTAGCGGGGGGTCGTAACGGGGAGCTGTTTTTT. Encoded protein: CASTLAGGRNGELFF.

CDR3 in amino acids: CASSLESPNTGELFF. CDR3 sequence (DNA): TGTGCCAGCAGCCTAGAGTCCCCGAACACCGGGGAGCTGTTTTTT. This rearrangement joins TRBV2 to TRBJ2-2; D gene ambiguous. The CDR3 consists of 15 residues. The germline V gene has CDR1 SNHLY and CDR2 FYNNEI. V lost 6 bases and J 0 bases, leaving 11 bases between the germline ends.

This rearrangement joins TRBV5-4 to TRBJ1-2; D gene unclear. The germline V and J ends were trimmed by 1 base and 4 bases, with 8 bases remaining between them. This CDR3 region has 13 residues. Germline V gives CDR1 SGHNT, CDR2 YYREEE (reference sequence). CDR3 coding DNA: TGTGCCAGCAGCTTGCCAGGTTCCTATGGCTACACCTTC. Its protein is CASSLPGSYGYTF.

This clone has only a few counts. CDR3 sequence (DNA): TGTGCCAGCAGTGGTCAACCCTCCTACGGCTACACCTTC. Encoded protein: CASSGQPSYGYTF. The chain is built from TRBV2 and TRBJ1-2; D call uncertain. Germline CDR1 and CDR2: SNHLY and FYNNEI. Deletions cut 4 bases from V and 8 bases from J, with 14 bases between. The CDR3 totals 13 residues. Together with reference TRBV2 and TRBJ1-2, the CDR3 gives the full variable domain: EPEVTQTPSHQVTQMGQEVILRCVPISNHLYFYWYRQILGQKVEFLVSFYNNEISEKSEIFDDQFSVERPDGSNFTLKIRSTKLEDSAMYFCASSGQPSYGYTFGSGTRLTVV.

V gene TRBV7-8 combines with J gene TRBJ1-5; D is perhaps TRBD1 (6 bases). V lost 5 bases and J lost 5, with 10 bases in between. This CDR3 region has 13 residues. Per germline, CDR1 SGHVS and CDR2 FQNEAQ. The CDR3 spells CASSEQGDQPQHF. CDR3 nucleotides: TGTGCCAGCAGCGAACAGGGAGATCAGCCCCAGCATTTT.

The rearrangement uses TRBV5-1 and TRBJ2-3; TRBD2 agrees at 13 bases. Unmatched junction bases numbered 3, after V lost 4 bases and J lost 1 base. Germline CDR1 is SGHRS and CDR2 is YFSETQ. The CDR3 covers 16 residues. The CDR3 reads CASSTGTSGGTDTQYF. In DNA form, the CDR3 reads TGCGCCAGCAGCACTGGGACTAGCGGGGGCACAGATACGCAGTATTTT. Complete variable domain (other parts from reference TRBV5-1 and TRBJ2-3): KAGVTQTPRYLIKTRGQQVTLSCSPISGHRSVSWYQQTPGQGLQFLFEYFSETQRNKGNFPGRFSGRQFSNSRSEMNVSTLELGDSALYLCASSTGTSGGTDTQYFGPGTRLTVL.

In this sample, this clone turned up a few times. V gene TRBV6-1 combines with J gene TRBJ1-3, with D perhaps TRBD1 (6 bases). The germline V gene encodes CDR1 MNHNS and CDR2 SASEGT. The CDR3 consists of 13 residues. V was clipped by 3 bases and J by 11 bases, with 14 bases between them. The DNA of the CDR3 is TGTGCCAGCAGTGAGGGGTGGGGGCGACCCATATATTTT. Its protein is CASSEGWGRPIYF.